These 4 T cell receptor beta chains share one sample of origin, sequenced in a study of identical twins. TCRdb analysed the 5' RACE reads with MiXCR anew, one entry per CDR3 protein. Here the sample spans about 190,000 distinct CDR3 sequences, approximately 15% being singletons. In addition, the sample was reused for a study of T cells expressing NK-cell markers.

The sample consisted of CD8+ T cells sorted from blood. All receptors derive from a woman between 18 and 29 years old in good health.

This clonotype appeared a few times. The CDR3 region is CASSYRTSYNEQFF. In nucleotides, the CDR3 is TGTGCCAGCAGCTACAGGACTTCCTACAATGAGCAGTTCTTC. This rearrangement joins TRBV7-9 to TRBJ2-1, with D possibly being TRBD1 or TRBD2 (5 bases each). The germline V gene encodes CDR1 SEHNR and CDR2 FQNEAQ (reference sequence). The CDR3 is 14 residues long. V gave up 4 bases and J gave up 1 base, with 8 bases separating them. The variable domain in full, completed from reference TRBV7-9 and TRBJ2-1, reads DTGVSQNPRHKITKRGQNVTFRCDPISEHNRLYWYRQTLGQGPEFLTYFQNEAQLEKSRLLSDRFSAERPKGSFSTLEIQRTEQGDSAMYLCASSYRTSYNEQFFGPGTRLTVL.

The chain is built from TRBV12-5 and TRBJ1-4; D not certain. Trimming pared 0 bases from V and 0 bases from J, leaving 14 bases between. The CDR3 totals 18 residues. Germline V lookup: CDR1 LGHNT, CDR2 FRNRAP. The CDR3 DNA reads TGTGCTAGTGGTTTGGTACGGAGGCCCCTTGCAACTAATGAAAAACTGTTTTTT. Its translation: CASGLVRRPLATNEKLFF.

A few counts support this clonotype. The J gene is TRBJ2-1, the V gene TRBV29-1, with TRBD1 matching 8 bases. The CDR3 length is 13 residues. Losses at the gene ends were 7 bases for V and 5 bases for J; bases not matched to a gene: 7. CDR1 is SQVTM and CDR2 is ANQGSEA in the germline V gene. CDR3 in DNA: TGCAGCGCACACGGACAGGGTGACAATGAGCAGTTCTTC. Residues: CSAHGQGDNEQFF.

This clonotype was observed a few times. The V call is TRBV12-3 or TRBV12-4, the J call TRBJ2-1; 10 positions match TRBD2. The CDR3 covers 15 residues. V shed 3 bases, J shed 9 bases, and the junction held 8 bases outside the gene matches. CDR3 DNA sequence: TGTGCCAGCAGTTTCAGCGGGGGGGGCGATAGTGAGCAGTTCTTC. Translated: CASSFSGGGDSEQFF.